The rows below give T cell receptor beta chains drawn from one sample of a study of post-analysis software for immune sequencing data. TCRdb used MiXCR to reprocess the PCR reads, holding one entry per CDR3 protein. The sample consists of about 820,000 distinct CDR3 sequences, 53% of them appearing once. Sequenced: blood. The receptors originated from a girl between 5 and 17 years old with multiple sclerosis. CDR3s include the opening cysteine and the closing phenylalanine or tryptophan. A D gene is named only where the DNA matches it firmly. Size tells how often a clone was seen (once, few, many) or the class of an expanded clone, and some rows leave it out.

clone_size | d_call | j_call | v_call | cdr3_nt | cdr3_aa
- | - | TRBJ2-1 | TRBV20-1 | TGCAGTGTCCCCAACCAAGGGAGGGGGAATGAGCAGTTCTTC | CSVPNQGRGNEQFF
- | - | TRBJ1-2 | TRBV7-2 | TGTGCCAGCAGCCTAAGGGGAGGGGGGCCCTTAGCAGTTGTTGGCTACACCTTC | CASSLRGGGPLAVVGYTF
- | TRBD2 | TRBJ2-1 | TRBV6-2/TRBV6-3 | TGTGCCAGCAGTTATTCGGCGGGAGGACACAATGAGCAGTTCTTC | CASSYSAGGHNEQFF
- | TRBD2 | TRBJ2-2 | TRBV14 | TGTGCCAGCAGCCACCTCAGGAGCGGGGGCAACACCGGGGAGCTGTTTTTT | CASSHLRSGGNTGELFF
- | TRBD2 | TRBJ2-3 | TRBV6-1 | TGTGCCAGCAGTGGAGGGCGGGGGGGCGGCACAGATACGCAGTATTTT | CASSGGRGGGTDTQYF
- | - | TRBJ2-6 | TRBV18 | TGTGCCAGCTCACCAGCAGTCCCCTCGGGGGCCAACGTCCTGACTTTC | CASSPAVPSGANVLTF
few | - | TRBJ2-3 | TRBV5-5 | TGTGCCTGCCGCGGGGATGCAGATACGCAGTATTTT | CACRGDADTQYF
- | - | TRBJ1-2 | TRBV15 | TGTGCCACCAGCAGACGACCAGGGCCAGGCTATGGCTACACCTTC | CATSRRPGPGYGYTF
- | - | TRBJ2-1 | TRBV29-1 | TGCAGCTCCACGGAGGACTCCTACAATGAGCAGTTCTTC | CSSTEDSYNEQFF
- | TRBD1 | TRBJ1-5 | TRBV12-5 | TGTGCTAGTGGTTGGACCGGGACAGGGGGCCTAAATCAGCCCCAGCATTTT | CASGWTGTGGLNQPQHF
- | TRBD1 | TRBJ1-5 | TRBV27 | TGTGCCAGCAGTTCTCTACCCGGGACAGGGTTCCTACAGCCCCAGCATTTT | CASSSLPGTGFLQPQHF
- | TRBD2 | TRBJ2-7 | TRBV6-2/TRBV6-3 | TGTGCCAGCACCTCAGTGCGGGAGTCTTACGAGCAGTACTTC | CASTSVRESYEQYF
- | - | TRBJ2-7 | TRBV10-3 | TGTGCCATCAGGAGGGATCTATCCTACGAGCAGTACTTC | CAIRRDLSYEQYF
few | TRBD1 | TRBJ1-2 | TRBV12-3/TRBV12-4 | TGTGCCAGCAGTTTAACTAGTGGGACAGGGACCTATGGCTACACCTTC | CASSLTSGTGTYGYTF
- | - | TRBJ1-1 | TRBV12-3/TRBV12-4 | TGTGCCAGCAGTTTAGAGATAAAATACACTGAAGCTTTCTTT | CASSLEIKYTEAFF
- | TRBD2 | TRBJ2-7 | TRBV7-6 | TGTGCCAGCAGCTTAGCGCGGGGACTAGCGGGAGCGTACGAGCAGTACTTC | CASSLARGLAGAYEQYF
- | - | TRBJ1-2 | TRBV5-1 | TGCGCCAGCAGCTTCGATTCAGACTGGTATGGCTACACCTTC | CASSFDSDWYGYTF
- | TRBD2 | TRBJ2-1 | TRBV7-9 | TGTGCCAGCAGTCCGGGACTAGCGGACTCCTACAATGAGCAGTTCTTC | CASSPGLADSYNEQFF
- | TRBD2 | TRBJ2-1 | TRBV5-1 | TGCGCCAGCAGCTTATCGGGACTAGCGAGGCATGAGCAGTTCTTC | CASSLSGLARHEQFF
many | TRBD1 | TRBJ2-7 | TRBV7-7 | TGTGCTAGCAGCTCCCAGACAGGGTCGGAGCAGTACTTC | CASSSQTGSEQYF
once | TRBD1 | TRBJ1-4 | TRBV9 | TGTGCCAGCAGCGTAGGGACAGGGGGAGCTAATGAAAAACTGTTTTTT | CASSVGTGGANEKLFF
- | TRBD2 | TRBJ2-1 | TRBV20-1 | TGCAGTGCTAGCCTGAGGACTAGTAAATACAATGAGCGGTTCTTC | CSASLRTSKYNERFF
- | - | TRBJ2-7 | TRBV29-1 | TGCAGCGTTGACCGGAGGGATGGGTCGCCCGAGCAGTACTTC | CSVDRRDGSPEQYF
- | - | TRBJ2-3 | TRBV4-1 | TGCGCCAGCAGCGGGGCTAGCACAGATACGCAGTATTTT | CASSGASTDTQYF
- | TRBD1 | TRBJ1-5 | TRBV10-3 | TGTGCCATCAGTGAGTCCTCCGGGACAGGGTATCAGCCCCAGCATTTT | CAISESSGTGYQPQHF
- | - | TRBJ1-2 | TRBV3-1 | TGTGCCAGCAGCCAAGATGCGGGGGACCACTATGGCTACACCTTC | CASSQDAGDHYGYTF
- | TRBD2 | TRBJ2-1 | TRBV7-9 | TGTGCCAGCAGCTCGTTGGGTCCCAAGCGGGAGGTACACAATGAGCAGTTCTTC | CASSSLGPKREVHNEQFF
- | - | TRBJ2-7 | TRBV5-1 | TGCGCCAGCAGCTGGAGGGTAGGGAACGACGAGCAGTACTTC | CASSWRVGNDEQYF
- | - | TRBJ1-5 | TRBV6-6 | TGTGCCAGCAGTTACTTTCGGACGCGGGGTCAGCCCCAGCATTTT | CASSYFRTRGQPQHF
- | - | TRBJ1-5 | TRBV7-3 | TGTGCCAGCAGCTTAACGAACGATCAGCCCCAGCATTTT | CASSLTNDQPQHF
- | TRBD1 | TRBJ2-2 | TRBV5-1 | TGCGCCAGCAGCTTGTCGACAGGGGTAGTAACCGGGGAGCTGTTTTTT | CASSLSTGVVTGELFF
- | - | TRBJ2-1 | TRBV7-3 | TGTGCCAGCAGTAATACTAGACGAGAGCAGTTCTTC | CASSNTRREQFF
- | - | TRBJ2-3 | TRBV6-6 | TGTGCCAGCTTTTCCAGGGGAGATACGCAGTATTTT | CASFSRGDTQYF
- | - | TRBJ1-2 | TRBV30 | TGTGCCTGGAGGGGATTGAACTATGGCTACACCTTC | CAWRGLNYGYTF
- | - | TRBJ2-7 | TRBV7-9 | TGCGCCAGCAGCTTGGGATTAGGCGAGCAGTACTTC | CASSLGLGEQYF
- | - | TRBJ1-5 | TRBV19 | TGTGCCAGTATGGGGGACGTTTATCAGCCCCAGCATTTT | CASMGDVYQPQHF
- | - | TRBJ2-3 | TRBV20-1 | TGCAGTGCTGAGTCAGGCAGCGCGGTAGATACGCAGTATTTT | CSAESGSAVDTQYF